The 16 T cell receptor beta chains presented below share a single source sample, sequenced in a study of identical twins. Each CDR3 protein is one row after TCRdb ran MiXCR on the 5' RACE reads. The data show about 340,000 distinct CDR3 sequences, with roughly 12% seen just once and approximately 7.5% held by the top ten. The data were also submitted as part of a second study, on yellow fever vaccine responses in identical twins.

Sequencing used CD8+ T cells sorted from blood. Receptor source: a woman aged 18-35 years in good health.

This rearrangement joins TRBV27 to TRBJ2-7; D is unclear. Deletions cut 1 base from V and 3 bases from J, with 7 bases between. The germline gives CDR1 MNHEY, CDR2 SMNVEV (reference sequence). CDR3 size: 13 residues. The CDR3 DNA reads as TGTGCCAGCAGTTTATACGGTCGCTACGAGCAGTACTTC. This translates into CASSLYGRYEQYF.

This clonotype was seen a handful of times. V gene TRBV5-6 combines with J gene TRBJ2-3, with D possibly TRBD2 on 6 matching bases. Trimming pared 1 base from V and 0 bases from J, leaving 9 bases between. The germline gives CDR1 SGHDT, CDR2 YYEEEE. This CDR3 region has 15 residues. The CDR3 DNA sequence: TGTGCCAGCAGCTTGTGGGGAGGAAGCACAGATACGCAGTATTTT. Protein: CASSLWGGSTDTQYF.

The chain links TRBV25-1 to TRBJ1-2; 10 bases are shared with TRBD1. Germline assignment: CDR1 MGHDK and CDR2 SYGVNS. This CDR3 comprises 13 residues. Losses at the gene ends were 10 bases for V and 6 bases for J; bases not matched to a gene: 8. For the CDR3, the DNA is TGTGCCACCATGACAGGGGGCGCCGATGGCTACACCTTC. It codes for CATMTGGADGYTF.

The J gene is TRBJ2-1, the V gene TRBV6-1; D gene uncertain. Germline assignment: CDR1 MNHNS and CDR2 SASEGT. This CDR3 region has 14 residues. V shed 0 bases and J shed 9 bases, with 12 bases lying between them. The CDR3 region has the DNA TGTGCCAGCAGTGAAGCTGCAGAATTCGGTGAGCAGTTCTTC. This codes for CASSEAAEFGEQFF.

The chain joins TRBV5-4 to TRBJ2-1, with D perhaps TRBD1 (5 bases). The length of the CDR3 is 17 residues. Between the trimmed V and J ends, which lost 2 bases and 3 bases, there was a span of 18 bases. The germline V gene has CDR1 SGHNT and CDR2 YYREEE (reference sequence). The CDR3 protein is CASSFPDSRGHYNEQFF. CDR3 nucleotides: TGTGCCAGCAGCTTCCCAGACAGCCGCGGTCACTACAATGAGCAGTTCTTC.

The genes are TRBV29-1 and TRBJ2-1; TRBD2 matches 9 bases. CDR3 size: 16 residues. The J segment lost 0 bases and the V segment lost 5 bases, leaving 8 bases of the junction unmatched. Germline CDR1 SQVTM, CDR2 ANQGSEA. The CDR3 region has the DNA TGCAGCGTTAATAGTCTAGCGGGAACCTCCTACAATGAGCAGTTCTTC. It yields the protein CSVNSLAGTSYNEQFF.

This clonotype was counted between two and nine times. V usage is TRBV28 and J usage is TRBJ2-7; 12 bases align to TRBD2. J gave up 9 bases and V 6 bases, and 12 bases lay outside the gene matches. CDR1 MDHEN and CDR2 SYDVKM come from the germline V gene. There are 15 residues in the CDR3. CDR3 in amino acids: CASRSTGTSGRGQYF. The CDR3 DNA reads TGTGCCAGCAGGTCAACCGGGACTAGCGGGCGAGGGCAGTACTTC.

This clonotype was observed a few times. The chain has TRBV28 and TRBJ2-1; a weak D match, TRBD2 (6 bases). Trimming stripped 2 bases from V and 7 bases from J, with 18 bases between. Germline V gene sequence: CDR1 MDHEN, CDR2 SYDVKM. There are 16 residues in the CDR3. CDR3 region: CASSLLRLGGRNEQFF. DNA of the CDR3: TGTGCCAGCAGTTTACTCCGACTAGGAGGTAGGAATGAGCAGTTCTTC.

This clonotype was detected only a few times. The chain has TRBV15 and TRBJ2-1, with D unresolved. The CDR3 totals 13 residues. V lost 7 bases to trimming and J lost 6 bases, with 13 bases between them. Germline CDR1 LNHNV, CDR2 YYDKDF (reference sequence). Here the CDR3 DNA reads TGTGCCACCACCGATGCCAGTGGCAATGAGCAGTTCTTC. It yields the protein CATTDASGNEQFF.

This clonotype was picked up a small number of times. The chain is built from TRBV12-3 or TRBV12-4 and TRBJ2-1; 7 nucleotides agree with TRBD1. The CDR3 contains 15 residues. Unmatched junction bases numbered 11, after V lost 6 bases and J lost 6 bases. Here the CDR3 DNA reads TGTGCCAGCAGCGGGACAGCCCCATCCCCCAATGAGCAGTTCTTC. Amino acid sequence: CASSGTAPSPNEQFF.

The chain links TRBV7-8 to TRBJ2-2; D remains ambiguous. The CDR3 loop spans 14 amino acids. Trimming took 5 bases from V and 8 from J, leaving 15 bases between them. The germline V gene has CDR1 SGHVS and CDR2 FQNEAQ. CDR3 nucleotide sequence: TGTGCCAGCAGCCCCCTGTTTACTCCTGGGGAGCTGTTTTTT. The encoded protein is CASSPLFTPGELFF.

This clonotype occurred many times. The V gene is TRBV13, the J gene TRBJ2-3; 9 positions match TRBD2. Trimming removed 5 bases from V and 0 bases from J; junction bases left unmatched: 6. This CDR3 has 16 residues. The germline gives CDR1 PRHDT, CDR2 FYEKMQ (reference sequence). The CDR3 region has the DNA TGTGCCAGCAGCCCGGGGCTAGCGGGGAGCACAGATACGCAGTATTTT. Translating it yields CASSPGLAGSTDTQYF.

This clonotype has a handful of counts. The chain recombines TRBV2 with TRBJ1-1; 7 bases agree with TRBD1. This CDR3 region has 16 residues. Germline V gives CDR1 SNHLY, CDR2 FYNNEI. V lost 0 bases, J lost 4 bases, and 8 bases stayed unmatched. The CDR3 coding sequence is TGTGCCAGCAGTGAAGCAGGGCAGGGGGTGGGCACTGAAGCTTTCTTT. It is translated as CASSEAGQGVGTEAFF.

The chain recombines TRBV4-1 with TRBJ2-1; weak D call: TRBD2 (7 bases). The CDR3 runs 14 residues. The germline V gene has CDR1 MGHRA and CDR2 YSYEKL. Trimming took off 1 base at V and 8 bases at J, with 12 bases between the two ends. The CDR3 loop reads CASSQGGGAYEQFF. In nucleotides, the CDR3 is TGCGCCAGCAGCCAAGGGGGGGGGGCTTATGAGCAGTTCTTC.

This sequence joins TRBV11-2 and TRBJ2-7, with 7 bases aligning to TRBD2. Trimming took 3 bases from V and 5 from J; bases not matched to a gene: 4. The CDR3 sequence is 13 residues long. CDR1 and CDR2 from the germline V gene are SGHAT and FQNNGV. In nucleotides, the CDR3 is TGTGCCAGCAGCTTGGGAGGGAGGGACGAGCAGTACTTC. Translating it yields CASSLGGRDEQYF.

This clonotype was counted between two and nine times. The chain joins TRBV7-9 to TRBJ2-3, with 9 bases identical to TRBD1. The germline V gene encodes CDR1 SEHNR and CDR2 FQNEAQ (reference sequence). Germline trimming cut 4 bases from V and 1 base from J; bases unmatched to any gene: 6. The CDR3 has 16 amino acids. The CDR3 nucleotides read TGTGCCAGCAGCTCCGAACACAGGGGGCGCACAGATACGCAGTATTTT. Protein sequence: CASSSEHRGRTDTQYF.